What follows describes a single T cell receptor (beta chain). This CDR3 has 14 amino acids. Deletions cut 0 bases from V and 3 bases from J, with 9 bases between. Germline V gives CDR1 MGHRA, CDR2 YSYEKL. These data come from a study of blood T cell repertoires in COVID-19. At the level of the study: Samples representing acute and convalescent COVID-19 were sourced from the United States, Italy and Spain. PBMCs, B-cell-depleted T cells, or T cells were the source of the cDNA or gDNA that made up the material.

Using immunoSEQ multiplex PCR, the repertoire was profiled, and TCRdb retains in-frame clones only, with some absent. Among 150,000 to 200,000 clones listed, 80% to 90% were seen once. The sequenced material came from peripheral blood. This chain connects TRBV4-1 to TRBJ2-7; D is unresolved. The clonotype was recovered from a human donor with active or convalescent COVID-19. The donor label of this sample is uncertain. The CDR3 nucleotides are TGCGCCAGCAGCCAAGATGAGGCCCGCTACGAGCAGTACTTC. This translates into CASSQDEARYEQYF.